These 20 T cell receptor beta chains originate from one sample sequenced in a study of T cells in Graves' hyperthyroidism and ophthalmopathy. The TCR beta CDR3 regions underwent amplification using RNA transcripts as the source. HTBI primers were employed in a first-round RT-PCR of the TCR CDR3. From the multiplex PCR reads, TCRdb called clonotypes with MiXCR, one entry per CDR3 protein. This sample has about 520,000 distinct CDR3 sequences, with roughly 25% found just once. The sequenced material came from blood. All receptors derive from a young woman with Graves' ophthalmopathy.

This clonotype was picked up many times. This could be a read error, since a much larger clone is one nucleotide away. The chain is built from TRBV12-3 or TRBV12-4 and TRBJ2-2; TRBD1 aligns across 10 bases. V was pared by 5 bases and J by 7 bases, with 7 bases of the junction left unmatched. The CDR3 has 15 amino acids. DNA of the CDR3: TGTGCCAGCAGTCCCAGACAGGGGGCGGGCGGGGAGCTGTTTTTT. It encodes CASSPRQGAGGELFF.

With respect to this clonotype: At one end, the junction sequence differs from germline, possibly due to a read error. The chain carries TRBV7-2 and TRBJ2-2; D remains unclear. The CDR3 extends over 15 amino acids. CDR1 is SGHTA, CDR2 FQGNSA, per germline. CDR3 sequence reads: CASNLALKNTGELFF. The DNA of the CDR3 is TGTGCCAGCAACTTAGCCCTCAAGAACACCGGGGAGCTGTTTTTT.

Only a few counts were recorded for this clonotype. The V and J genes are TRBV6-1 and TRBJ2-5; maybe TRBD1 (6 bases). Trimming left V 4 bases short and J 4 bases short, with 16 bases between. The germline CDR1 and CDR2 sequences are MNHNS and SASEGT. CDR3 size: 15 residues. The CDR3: CASSANRVRIETQYF. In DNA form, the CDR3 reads TGTGCCAGCAGTGCTAACAGGGTACGGATAGAGACCCAGTACTTC.

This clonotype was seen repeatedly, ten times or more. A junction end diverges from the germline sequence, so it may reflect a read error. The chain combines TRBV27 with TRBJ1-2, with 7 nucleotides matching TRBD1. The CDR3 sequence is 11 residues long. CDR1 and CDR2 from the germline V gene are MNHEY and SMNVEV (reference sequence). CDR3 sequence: CASIRERDRPF. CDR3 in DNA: TGTGCCAGCATACGAGAACGGGACAGACCCTTC.

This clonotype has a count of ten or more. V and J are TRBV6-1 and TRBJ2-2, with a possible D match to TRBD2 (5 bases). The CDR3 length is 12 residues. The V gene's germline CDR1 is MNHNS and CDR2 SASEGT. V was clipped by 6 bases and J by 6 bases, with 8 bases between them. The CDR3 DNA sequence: TGTGCCAGCAGCGGGGATCCCGGGGAGCTGTTTTTT. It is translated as CASSGDPGELFF.

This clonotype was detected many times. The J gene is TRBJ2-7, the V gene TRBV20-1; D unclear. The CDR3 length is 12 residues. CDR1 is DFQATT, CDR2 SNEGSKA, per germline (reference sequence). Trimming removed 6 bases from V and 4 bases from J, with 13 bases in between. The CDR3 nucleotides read TGCAGTGCGAGCGACATTTCTTACGAGCAGTACTTC. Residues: CSASDISYEQYF.

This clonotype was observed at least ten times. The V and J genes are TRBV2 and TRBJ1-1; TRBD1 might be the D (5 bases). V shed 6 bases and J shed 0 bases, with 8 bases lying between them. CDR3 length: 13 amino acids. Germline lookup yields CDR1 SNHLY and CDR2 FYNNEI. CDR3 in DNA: TGTGCCAGCAGCAGGACACTGAACACTGAAGCTTTCTTT. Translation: CASSRTLNTEAFF.

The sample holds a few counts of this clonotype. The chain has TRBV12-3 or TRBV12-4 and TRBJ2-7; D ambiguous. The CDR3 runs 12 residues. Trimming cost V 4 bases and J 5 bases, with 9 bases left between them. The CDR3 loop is CASSSDTDEQYF. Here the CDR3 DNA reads TGTGCCAGCAGTTCCGACACCGACGAGCAGTACTTC.

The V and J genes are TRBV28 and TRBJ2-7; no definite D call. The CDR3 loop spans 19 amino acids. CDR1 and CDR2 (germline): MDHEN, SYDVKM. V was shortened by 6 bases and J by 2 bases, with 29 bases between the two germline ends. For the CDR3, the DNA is TGTGCCAGCAGCTACCCTGTCTTAATTCTGGGCAGGTCGACCTACGAGCAGTACTTC. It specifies CASSYPVLILGRSTYEQYF.

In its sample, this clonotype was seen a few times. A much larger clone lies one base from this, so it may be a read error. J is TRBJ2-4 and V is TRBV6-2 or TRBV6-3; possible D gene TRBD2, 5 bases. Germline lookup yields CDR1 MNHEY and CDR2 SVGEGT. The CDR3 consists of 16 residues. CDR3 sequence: CASSYGSLLAKNIKYF. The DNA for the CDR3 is TGTGCCAGCAGTTACGGCAGCCTGCTAGCCAAAAACATTAAGTACTTC.

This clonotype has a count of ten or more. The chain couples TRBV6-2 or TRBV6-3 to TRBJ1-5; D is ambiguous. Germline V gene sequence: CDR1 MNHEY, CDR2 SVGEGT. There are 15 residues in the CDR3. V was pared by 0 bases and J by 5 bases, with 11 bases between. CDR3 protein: CASSYSTKSDQPQHF. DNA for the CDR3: TGTGCCAGCAGTTACTCTACCAAAAGCGATCAGCCCCAGCATTTT.

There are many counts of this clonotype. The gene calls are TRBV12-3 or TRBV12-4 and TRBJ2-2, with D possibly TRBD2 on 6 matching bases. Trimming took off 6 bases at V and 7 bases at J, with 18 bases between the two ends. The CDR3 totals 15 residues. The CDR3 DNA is TGTGCCAGCAGGCGGGGACTTGACGTTAACGGGGAGCTGTTTTTT. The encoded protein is CASRRGLDVNGELFF.

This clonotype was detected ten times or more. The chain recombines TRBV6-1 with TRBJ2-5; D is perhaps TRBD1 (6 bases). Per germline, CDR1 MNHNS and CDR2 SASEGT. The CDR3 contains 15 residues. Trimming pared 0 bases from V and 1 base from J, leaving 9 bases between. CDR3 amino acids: CASSEAYRAQETQYF. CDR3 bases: TGTGCCAGCAGTGAAGCATACAGGGCCCAAGAGACCCAGTACTTC.

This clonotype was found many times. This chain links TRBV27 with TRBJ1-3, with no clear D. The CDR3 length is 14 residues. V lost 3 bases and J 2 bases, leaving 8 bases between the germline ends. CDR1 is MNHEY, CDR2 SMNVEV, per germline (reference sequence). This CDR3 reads CASSFSPPGNTIYF. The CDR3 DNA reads TGTGCCAGCAGTTTTTCCCCTCCTGGAAACACCATATATTTT.

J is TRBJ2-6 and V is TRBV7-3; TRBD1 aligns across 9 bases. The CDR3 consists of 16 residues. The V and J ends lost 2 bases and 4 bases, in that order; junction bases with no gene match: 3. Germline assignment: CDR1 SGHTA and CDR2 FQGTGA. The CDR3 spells CASSLGTGNGANVLTF. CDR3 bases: TGTGCCAGCAGCTTAGGGACAGGGAACGGGGCCAACGTCCTGACTTTC.

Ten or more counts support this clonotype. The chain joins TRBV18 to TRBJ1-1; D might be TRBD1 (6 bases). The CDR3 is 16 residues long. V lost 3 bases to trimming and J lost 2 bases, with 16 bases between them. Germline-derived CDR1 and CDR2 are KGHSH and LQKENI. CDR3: CASSPGQGGYNTEAFF. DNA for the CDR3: TGTGCCAGCTCACCGGGACAAGGGGGGTATAACACTGAAGCTTTCTTT.

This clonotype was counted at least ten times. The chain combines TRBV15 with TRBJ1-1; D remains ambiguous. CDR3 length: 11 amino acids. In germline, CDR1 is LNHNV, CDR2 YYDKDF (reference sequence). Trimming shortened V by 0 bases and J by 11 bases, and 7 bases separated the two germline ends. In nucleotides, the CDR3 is TGTGCCACCAGCAGAGAAGGGTTGGCTTTCTTT. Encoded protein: CATSREGLAFF.

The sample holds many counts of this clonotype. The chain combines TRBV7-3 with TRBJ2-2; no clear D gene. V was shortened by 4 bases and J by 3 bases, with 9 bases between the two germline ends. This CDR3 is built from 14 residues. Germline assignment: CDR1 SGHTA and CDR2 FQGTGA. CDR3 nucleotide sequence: TGTGCCAGCAGCTCCTTTGCCCACACCGGGGAGCTGTTTTTT. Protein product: CASSSFAHTGELFF.

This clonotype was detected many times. CDR3 amino acids: CASDMDRVYEQYF. In DNA, the CDR3 is TGTGCCAGCGACATGGACAGGGTTTACGAGCAGTACTTC. The J gene is TRBJ2-7, the V gene TRBV6-1, with 8 nucleotides matching TRBD1. The CDR3 sequence is 13 residues long. Trimming took 8 bases from V and 4 from J; bases not matched to a gene: 7. CDR1 and CDR2 from the germline V gene are MNHNS and SASEGT.

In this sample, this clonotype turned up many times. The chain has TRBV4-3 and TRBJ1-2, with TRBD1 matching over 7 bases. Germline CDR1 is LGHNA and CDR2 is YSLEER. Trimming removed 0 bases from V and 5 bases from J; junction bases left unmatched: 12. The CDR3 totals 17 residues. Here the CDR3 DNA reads TGCGCCAGCAGCCAAGACCACCGGGACAGCTGGGGATATGGCTACACCTTC. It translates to CASSQDHRDSWGYGYTF.